This TCR beta chain was captured in a study of cytomegalovirus exposure and HLA in healthy donors. 13 Jbeta primers and 60 Vbeta primers were used for the PCR. Profiled with immunoSEQ multiplex PCR; TCRdb holds only in-frame clones, not every one. The sample lists about 55,000 clones; more than 75% were seen once. This clone was found once. This TCR derives from a female donor in good health and CMV-seronegative. The sample comprised PBMCs.

CDR3 loop: CASSLLGSQPQHF. For the CDR3, the DNA is TGTGCCAGCAGCTTATTAGGGAGCCAGCCCCAGCATTTT. The chain combines TRBV7-2 with TRBJ1-5; D gene ambiguous. Between the trimmed V and J ends, which lost 2 bases and 7 bases, there was a span of 9 bases. CDR1 is SGHTA and CDR2 is FQGNSA in the germline V gene. The length of the CDR3 is 13 residues.